One sample yielded the 30 T cell receptor beta chains listed below, sequenced in a study of Graves' ophthalmopathy and Graves' hyperthyroidism. CDR3 regions of TCR beta were amplified from RNA transcripts. Second-round multiplex PCR followed a first-round RT-PCR using HTBI primers. MiXCR, applied by TCRdb to the multiplex PCR reads, yields one record per CDR3 protein. The profile shows about 500,000 distinct CDR3 sequences, roughly 14% of them singletons. Sequenced sample: blood. These receptor sequences come from a woman in her 30s with Graves' ophthalmopathy.

The table lists this clonotype with many counts. The V call is TRBV28, the J call TRBJ2-3; 8 nucleotides align to TRBD2. Germline V gene lookup returns CDR1 MDHEN and CDR2 SYDVKM. After removal of 4 bases from V and 4 bases from J, the junction contained 1 base not matched to a gene. The CDR3 spans 13 residues. The DNA for the CDR3 is TGTGCCAGCAGTTGGACTAGCCCAGATACGCAGTATTTT. It translates to CASSWTSPDTQYF.

About this clonotype: A much larger clonotype is one base distant, so this may be a read error. V and J are TRBV12-3 or TRBV12-4 and TRBJ1-6; no definite D call. The CDR3 totals 13 residues. CDR3 coding DNA: TGTGCCAGCAATAGCCAATTCGGTTCACACCTCCACTTT. Translated: CASNSQFGSHLHF.

This clonotype was detected many times. The rearrangement links TRBV9 to TRBJ2-5; D is unclear. Germline V gene data show CDR1 as SGDLS and CDR2 as YYNGEE. V lost 4 bases and J lost 4, with 11 bases in between. This CDR3 has 13 residues. DNA for the CDR3: TGTGCCAGCAGCTTACAGCTGAGAGAGACCCAGTACTTC. This encodes CASSLQLRETQYF.

This clonotype has a count of ten or more. The rearrangement joins TRBV30 to TRBJ1-2; D ambiguous. The CDR3 covers 15 residues. Deletions cut 0 bases from V and 7 bases from J, with 18 bases between. The germline gives CDR1 GTSNPN, CDR2 SVGIG (reference sequence). The CDR3, as DNA: TGTGCCTGGAGTGTACGGGGAGGGTGGCAGCGTGGCTACACCTTC. Translation: CAWSVRGGWQRGYTF.

This chain links TRBV12-3 or TRBV12-4 with TRBJ2-5, with 9 bases fitting TRBD1. J lost 8 bases, V lost 3 bases, and 10 bases had no gene match. This CDR3 region has 15 residues. In DNA, the CDR3 is TGTGCCAGCAGTTTCCGACAGGGGGGTCTTGATACCCAGTACTTC. Protein product: CASSFRQGGLDTQYF.

The table lists this clonotype with many counts. The rearrangement uses TRBV6-1 and TRBJ2-2, with D maybe TRBD1 (5 bases). V lost 0 bases and J lost 6, with 11 bases in between. CDR1 is MNHNS and CDR2 is SASEGT in the germline V gene. The CDR3 has 15 amino acids. The CDR3 DNA is TGTGCCAGCAGTGAAGCTGGCAGGGCGGCCGGGGAGCTGTTTTTT. Its protein is CASSEAGRAAGELFF.

Many counts were recorded for this clonotype. The chain recombines TRBV2 with TRBJ2-7, with D tentatively TRBD1 (5 bases). Germline CDR1 reads SNHLY; CDR2 reads FYNNEI. V lost 7 bases, J lost 6 bases, and 16 bases lay in between. The CDR3 is made up of 13 amino acids. The CDR3 DNA sequence: TGTGCCAGCACGGGCAGGGTAACGGGCGAGCAGTACTTC. Translation gives CASTGRVTGEQYF.

The table lists this clonotype with many counts. The rearrangement joins TRBV6-1 to TRBJ2-5; tentatively, D is TRBD2 (8 bases). There are 14 residues in the CDR3. The germline V gene encodes CDR1 MNHNS and CDR2 SASEGT. Deletions cut 7 bases from V and 7 bases from J, with 19 bases between. The CDR3 sequence is CASNGGDSSRTQYF. As DNA, the CDR3 is TGTGCCAGCAACGGGGGGGACAGCTCAAGGACCCAGTACTTC.

J is TRBJ1-6 and V is TRBV13, with D perhaps TRBD1 (5 bases). Germline V CDR1 and CDR2: PRHDT, FYEKMQ (reference sequence). The V gene lost 7 bases and the J gene lost 0 bases, with 19 bases spanning the gap. This CDR3 is 18 amino acids long. The CDR3 here is CASTAIRGSSSYNSPLHF. In DNA form, the CDR3 reads TGTGCCAGCACCGCGATACGGGGGTCTAGCTCCTATAATTCACCCCTCCACTTT.

This clonotype has a count of ten or more. The V gene is TRBV6-1, the J gene TRBJ2-7; 12 nucleotides line up with TRBD2. The germline gives CDR1 MNHNS, CDR2 SASEGT. J lost 0 bases, V lost 4 bases, and 10 bases had no gene match. This CDR3 comprises 18 residues. CDR3 residues: CASSGTGLAGSFSYEQYF. Here the CDR3 DNA reads TGTGCCAGCAGTGGGACAGGACTAGCGGGATCCTTCTCCTACGAGCAGTACTTC.

On this clonotype itself: This sequence may be a read error, since a much larger clone differs from it by one base. The chain couples TRBV20-1 to TRBJ1-1; TRBD1 matches 8 bases. Per the germline V gene, CDR1 is DFQATT and CDR2 is SNEGSKA (reference sequence). This CDR3 has 14 amino acids. Trimming removed 1 base from V and 13 bases from J; junction bases left unmatched: 14. In DNA, the CDR3 is TGCAGTGCTAGAGGGGGAGGACAGGGATTTGGAGTTTTCTTT. Amino acids: CSARGGGQGFGVFF.

This clonotype was seen only a few times. It may be a read error: a sequence one base away is much more abundant. J is TRBJ2-1 and V is TRBV24-1; 9 nucleotides align to TRBD2. In germline, CDR1 is KGHDR, CDR2 SFDVKD. CDR3 length: 16 amino acids. CDR3 coding DNA: TGTGCCACCAGTGATACCGGGACTAGCACCTACAATGAGAAGTTCTTC. Protein sequence: CATSDTGTSTYNEKFF.

The genes are TRBV7-9 and TRBJ1-1, with unresolved D. V gave up 3 bases and J gave up 5 bases, with 10 bases separating them. CDR3 length: 13 amino acids. Per the germline V gene, CDR1 is SEHNR and CDR2 is FQNEAQ (reference sequence). The CDR3 coding sequence is TGTGCCAGCAGCTTTGGGTTGTCGACTGAAGCTTTCTTT. Protein product: CASSFGLSTEAFF. Filled out from reference TRBV7-9 and TRBJ1-1, the complete variable domain reads DTGVSQNPRHKITKRGQNVTFRCDPISEHNRLYWYRQTLGQGPEFLTYFQNEAQLEKSRLLSDRFSAERPKGSFSTLEIQRTEQGDSAMYLCASSFGLSTEAFFGQGTRLTVV.

This clonotype has a count of ten or more. The genes are TRBV12-3 or TRBV12-4 and TRBJ1-5, with D tentatively TRBD1 (6 bases). With 10 bases removed from V and 0 bases from J, the gap between germline ends came to 16 bases. There are 15 residues in the CDR3. Here the CDR3 DNA reads TGTGCCAACCGCCCACAGGGATATAGCAATCAGCCCCAGCATTTT. Amino acids: CANRPQGYSNQPQHF.

This clonotype was observed a few times. The rearrangement joins TRBV4-1 to TRBJ1-2; TRBD1 aligns across 8 bases. Germline assignment: CDR1 MGHRA and CDR2 YSYEKL. J lost 0 bases, V lost 2 bases, and 8 bases had no gene match. There are 17 residues in the CDR3. The CDR3 loop is CASSQPRQGKSNYGYTF. In DNA form, the CDR3 reads TGCGCCAGCAGCCAACCTAGACAGGGGAAATCTAACTATGGCTACACCTTC.

This clonotype was counted ten times or more. This chain joins TRBV20-1 and TRBJ2-7; the D is unclear. Looked up from germline, CDR1 is DFQATT and CDR2 is SNEGSKA (reference sequence). Between the trimmed V and J ends, which lost 3 bases and 4 bases, there was a span of 10 bases. The CDR3 is 12 amino acids. CDR3 coding DNA: TGCAGTGCTAGCCCGGGTGGTTACGAGCAGTACTTC. It is translated as CSASPGGYEQYF.

The chain joins TRBV29-1 to TRBJ2-7, with D possibly matching TRBD1 (5 bases). Trimming pared 6 bases from V and 1 base from J, leaving 16 bases between. This CDR3 has 14 amino acids. Germline V gene data show CDR1 as SQVTM and CDR2 as ANQGSEA. The CDR3 bases are TGCAGCGTCGCCTTGACAGTAGAATCCTACGAGCAGTACTTC. It encodes CSVALTVESYEQYF.

The table lists this clonotype with many counts. The rearrangement uses TRBV28 and TRBJ1-5, with D possibly matching TRBD1 (6 bases). Germline CDR1 is MDHEN and CDR2 is SYDVKM. The CDR3 contains 15 residues. Trimming shortened V by 5 bases and J by 0 bases, and 11 bases separated the two germline ends. The DNA for the CDR3 is TGTGCCAGCAGTCTCCGGGACATTAGCAATCAGCCCCAGCATTTT. This codes for CASSLRDISNQPQHF. The full variable domain, with the rest looked up from reference TRBV28 and TRBJ1-5, is DVKVTQSSRYLVKRTGEKVFLECVQDMDHENMFWYRQDPGLGLRLIYFSYDVKMKEKGDIPEGYSVSREKKERFSLILESASTNQTSMYLCASSLRDISNQPQHFGDGTRLSIL.

In its sample, this clonotype was seen many times. The chain joins TRBV2 to TRBJ2-5; TRBD2 matches at 7 bases. The CDR3 is made up of 15 amino acids. The germline V gene has CDR1 SNHLY and CDR2 FYNNEI. J lost 5 bases, V lost 3 bases, and 9 bases had no gene match. The CDR3 DNA is TGTGCCAGCAGTGATGGAGCGGGGAGGTCGGAGACCCAGTACTTC. Protein sequence: CASSDGAGRSETQYF.

This clonotype has ten or more counts. V and J are TRBV5-1 and TRBJ1-2; TRBD1 might be the D (5 bases). This CDR3 is 15 amino acids long. Germline CDR1 reads SGHRS; CDR2 reads YFSETQ. The germline V and J ends were trimmed by 0 bases and 6 bases, with 15 bases remaining between them. CDR3 in amino acids: CASSLVMGRSHGYTF. CDR3 nucleotide sequence: TGCGCCAGCAGCTTGGTGATGGGGCGTTCCCATGGCTACACCTTC. Full variable domain (outside the CDR3, taken from reference TRBV5-1 and TRBJ1-2): KAGVTQTPRYLIKTRGQQVTLSCSPISGHRSVSWYQQTPGQGLQFLFEYFSETQRNKGNFPGRFSGRQFSNSRSEMNVSTLELGDSALYLCASSLVMGRSHGYTFGSGTRLTVV.

This chain links TRBV12-5 with TRBJ2-7; D gene ambiguous. V was cut by 2 bases and J by 5 bases, with 16 bases left in between. Germline CDR1 is LGHNT and CDR2 is FRNRAP. This CDR3 is built from 15 residues. The CDR3 here is CASGLTPGPPDEQYF. CDR3 DNA: TGTGCTAGTGGTTTGACTCCGGGTCCTCCAGACGAGCAGTACTTC.

This clonotype was observed many times. This chain joins TRBV7-9 and TRBJ1-6, with a weak D call TRBD1 (5 bases). Trimming left V 6 bases short and J 11 bases short, with 17 bases between. The CDR3 consists of 14 residues. Per germline, CDR1 SEHNR and CDR2 FQNEAQ (reference sequence). This chain's CDR3 is CASRPTGPTAPLHF. The DNA for the CDR3 is TGTGCCAGCAGGCCGACGGGGCCGACGGCACCCCTCCACTTT.

This clonotype was detected many times. The chain recombines TRBV11-2 with TRBJ1-6; the D is unclear. Between the trimmed V and J ends, which lost 5 bases and 7 bases, there was a span of 15 bases. Germline V gene data show CDR1 as SGHAT and CDR2 as FQNNGV. The CDR3 contains 15 residues. This CDR3 reads CASSLAPATNSPLHF. The CDR3 DNA follows: TGTGCCAGCAGCCTAGCGCCGGCCACCAATTCACCCCTCCACTTT.

As to this clonotype: One end of the junction varies from germline; a read error may be responsible. This rearrangement joins TRBV2 to TRBJ2-3, with a tentative D call TRBD2 (5 bases). CDR3 size: 14 residues. Germline loops: CDR1 SNHLY, CDR2 FYNNEI. CDR3: CAKSKGSSTDSQYF. Here the CDR3 DNA reads TGTGCCAAATCGAAAGGTTCTAGCACAGATTCGCAGTATTTT.

This clonotype showed up many times. This sequence joins TRBV28 and TRBJ2-7; no firm D call. The V end was cut by 2 bases, the J end by 3 bases, with 14 bases between. This CDR3 spans 15 amino acids. CDR1 is MDHEN and CDR2 is SYDVKM in the germline V gene. The CDR3 bases are TGTGCCAGCAGTTTAGTGTATAGACATCTCTACGAGCAGTACTTC. This encodes CASSLVYRHLYEQYF.

With respect to this clonotype: One base away lies a much larger clone, so this may be a sequencing read error. V gene TRBV25-1 combines with J gene TRBJ1-2, with D perhaps TRBD1 (6 bases). CDR1 and CDR2 (germline): MGHDK, SYGVNS. V lost 4 bases to trimming and J lost 3 bases, with 15 bases between them. The CDR3 sequence is 15 residues long. CDR3 amino acids: CASSVAQNRDYGYTF. The CDR3 bases are TGTGCCAGCAGTGTTGCTCAGAACAGGGACTATGGCTACACCTTC.

This clonotype was found a few times. The chain employs TRBV7-9 and TRBJ2-5; a possible D gene is TRBD1 (5 bases). Per germline, CDR1 SEHNR and CDR2 FQNEAQ (reference sequence). Trimming left V 5 bases short and J 7 bases short, with 11 bases between. This CDR3 spans 12 amino acids. CDR3 nucleotide sequence: TGTGCCAGCAGCCCCGGTCAGGGGACCCAGTACTTC. It yields the protein CASSPGQGTQYF.

The chain is built from TRBV30 and TRBJ1-1, with TRBD1 matching over 7 bases. V shed 0 bases and J 4 bases; nucleotides not matched to a gene: 2. Germline V gives CDR1 GTSNPN, CDR2 SVGIG (reference sequence). This CDR3 comprises 13 residues. CDR3 nucleotides: TGTGCCTGGAGTGTTAAGGGGGCCACTGAAGCTTTCTTT. Translation: CAWSVKGATEAFF. The complete variable domain, with remaining parts taken from reference TRBV30 and TRBJ1-1, reads SQTIHQWPATLVQPVGSPLSLECTVEGTSNPNLYWYRQAAGRGLQLLFYSVGIGQISSEVPQNLSASRPQDRQFILSSKKLLLSDSGFYLCAWSVKGATEAFFGQGTRLTVV.

This clonotype was picked up many times. CDR3 nucleotides: TGCGCCAGCAGCCGGGTCGGGGTAGTAGTAACCGGGGAGCTGTTTTTT. Protein: CASSRVGVVVTGELFF. V is TRBV4-1 and J is TRBJ2-2; D is perhaps TRBD2 (5 bases). Germline CDR1 is MGHRA and CDR2 is YSYEKL. This CDR3 is built from 16 residues. The V end lost 4 bases, the J end lost 5 bases, and 17 bases lay between the germline ends.

The CDR3 nucleotides read TGTGCCAGCAGAACCGGGACAGGGGGCCTAAGCTACACCTTC. Amino acid sequence: CASRTGTGGLSYTF. The chain combines TRBV28 with TRBJ1-2; 12 bases map to TRBD1. Germline loops: CDR1 MDHEN, CDR2 SYDVKM. The V segment lost 6 bases and the J segment 9 bases; nucleotides outside the gene matches: 8. The CDR3 consists of 14 residues.